The sequence of this T cell receptor beta chain was determined in a study of T cell responses to AZD1222 COVID-19 vaccine. Study-wide results and caveats: Repertoires were obtained only post-peak T cell response. Females made up more of the donors, who were largely white British, and clonal diversity may have come out too low.

A note on this clone: Antigen: not known.

CDR3 length: 15 amino acids. V dropped 5 bases and J dropped 4; count of bases not matched to a gene: 6. The germline V gene has CDR1 SEHNR and CDR2 FQNEAQ (reference sequence). Clones were read by immunoSEQ multiplex PCR, and TCRdb kept only the in-frame ones, dropping some. The table records more than 140,000 clones, around 89% of them present only once. The chain couples TRBV7-9 to TRBJ1-4; 8 bases match TRBD1. The source material was peripheral blood, sampled on day 0 of AZD1222 vaccination. The clonotype originates from an adult in good health. The CDR3 is CASSTGTGFNEKLFF. The DNA for the CDR3 is TGTGCCAGCAGCACCGGGACAGGTTTTAATGAAAAACTGTTTTTT.